The present entry profiles one T cell receptor (beta chain) with its context. The sample is drawn from a study of blood T cell repertoires in COVID-19. As for the study in general: Samples came from the United States, Italy and Spain, spanning acute and convalescent COVID-19.

Germline assignment: CDR1 MNHEY and CDR2 SVGAGI. The CDR3 spans 14 residues. The V end was cut by 0 bases, the J end by 5 bases, with 10 bases between. As processed by the authors: Estimation of nucleated cell counts was performed using reference gene primer amplification. Clones were read by immunoSEQ multiplex PCR, and TCRdb kept only the in-frame ones, dropping some. The V and J calls and clone size come from that table; D and trimming were worked out from the DNA. Seen here are about 73,000 clones, around 90% observed once, and the top ten hold around a sixth. The sequenced sample consisted of peripheral blood. The TCR comes from a woman older than 75 with active or convalescent COVID-19. The chain combines TRBV6-5 with TRBJ2-5; D might be TRBD2 (5 bases). CDR3 sequence: CASSYSERRETQYF. As DNA, the CDR3 is TGTGCCAGCAGTTACTCGGAACGGAGGGAGACCCAGTACTTC.